This TCR beta chain was sequenced during a study of blood T cells in healthy people across ages. Study-wide results and limits: TCR beta diversity was tightly associated with the proportion of naive T cells.

V shed 1 base and J shed 6 bases, with 10 bases lying between them. This CDR3 contains 13 residues. Germline CDR1 LGHNT, CDR2 FRNRAP. This clonotype was observed a few times. Its antigen remains unidentified. Primers used in a second PCR of about 7 to 12 cycles were a sample-barcoded 5' primer and a J-beta primer mix. TCRdb reprocessed the 5' RACE reads via MiXCR and lists one record per CDR3 protein. The profile covers about 800,000 distinct CDR3 sequences, with roughly 25% appearing a single time and approximately 4% taken by the ten largest. This sample also appeared in a second study, on T cells of mothers and their children.

Sample: blood. This TCR came from a boy between 5 and 17 years old in good health. The V call is TRBV12-5, the J call TRBJ2-7; D unclear. The DNA for the CDR3 is TGTGCTAGTGGTTTGGACCCCAACGGCGAGCAGTACTTC. Protein product: CASGLDPNGEQYF.